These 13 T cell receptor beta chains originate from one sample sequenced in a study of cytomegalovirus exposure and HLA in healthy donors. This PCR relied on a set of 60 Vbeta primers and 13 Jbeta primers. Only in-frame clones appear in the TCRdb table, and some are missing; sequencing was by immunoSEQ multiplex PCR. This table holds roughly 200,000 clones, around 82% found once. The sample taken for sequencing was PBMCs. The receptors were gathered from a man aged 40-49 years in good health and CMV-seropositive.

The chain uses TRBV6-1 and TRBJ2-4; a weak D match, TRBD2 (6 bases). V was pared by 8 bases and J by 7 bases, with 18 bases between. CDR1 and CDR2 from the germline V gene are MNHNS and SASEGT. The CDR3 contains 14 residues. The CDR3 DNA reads TGTGCCAGCTCCGGGACTCGGCAGGCCAACATTCAGTACTTC. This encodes CASSGTRQANIQYF.

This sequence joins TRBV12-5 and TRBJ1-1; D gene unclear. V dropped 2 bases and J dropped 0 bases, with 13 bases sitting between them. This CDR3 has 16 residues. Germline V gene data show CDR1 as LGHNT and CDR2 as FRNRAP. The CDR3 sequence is CASGLPPRVMNTEAFF. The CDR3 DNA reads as TGTGCTAGTGGTTTGCCCCCCCGGGTTATGAACACTGAAGCTTTCTTT.

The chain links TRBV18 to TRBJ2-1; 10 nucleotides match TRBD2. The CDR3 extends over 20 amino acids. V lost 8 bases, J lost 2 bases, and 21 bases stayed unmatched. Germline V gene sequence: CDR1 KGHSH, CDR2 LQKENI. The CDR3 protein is CASRGWETSGSTAAYNEQFF. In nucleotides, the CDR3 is TGTGCCAGCCGGGGTTGGGAGACTAGCGGGTCCACAGCCGCCTACAATGAGCAGTTCTTC.

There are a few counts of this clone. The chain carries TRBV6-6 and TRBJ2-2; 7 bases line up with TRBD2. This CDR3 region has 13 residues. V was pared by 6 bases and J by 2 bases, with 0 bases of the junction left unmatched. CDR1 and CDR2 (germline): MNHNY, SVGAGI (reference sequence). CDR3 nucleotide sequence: TGTGCCAGCAGGACTAGCAACACCGGGGAGCTGTTTTTT. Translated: CASRTSNTGELFF.

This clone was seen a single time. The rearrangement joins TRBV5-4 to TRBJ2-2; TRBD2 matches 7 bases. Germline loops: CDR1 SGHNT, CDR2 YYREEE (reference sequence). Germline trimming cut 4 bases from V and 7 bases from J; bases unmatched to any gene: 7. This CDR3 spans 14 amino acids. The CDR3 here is CASSLREEGGELFF. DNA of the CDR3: TGTGCCAGCAGCCTTCGGGAGGAAGGCGGGGAGCTGTTTTTT.

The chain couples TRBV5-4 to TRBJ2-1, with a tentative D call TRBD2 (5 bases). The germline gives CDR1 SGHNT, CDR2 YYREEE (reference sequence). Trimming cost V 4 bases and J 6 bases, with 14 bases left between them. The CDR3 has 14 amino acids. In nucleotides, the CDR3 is TGTGCCAGCAGCACCACTCGGACTGGCAATGAGCAGTTCTTC. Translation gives CASSTTRTGNEQFF.

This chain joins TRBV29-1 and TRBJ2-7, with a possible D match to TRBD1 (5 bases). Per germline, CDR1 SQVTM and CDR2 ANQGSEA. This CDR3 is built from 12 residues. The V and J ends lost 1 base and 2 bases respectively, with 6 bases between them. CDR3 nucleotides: TGCAGCGTTGAAGGCAGGGCCTACGAGCAGTACTTC. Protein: CSVEGRAYEQYF.

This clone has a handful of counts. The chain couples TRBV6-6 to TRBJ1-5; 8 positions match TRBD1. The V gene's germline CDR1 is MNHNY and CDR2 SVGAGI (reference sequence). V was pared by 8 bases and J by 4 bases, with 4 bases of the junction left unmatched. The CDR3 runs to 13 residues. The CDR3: CASHGTGNQPQHF. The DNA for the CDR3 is TGTGCCAGCCACGGGACAGGAAATCAGCCCCAGCATTTT.

The CDR3 is CASRRGGSSYEQYF. Written as DNA, the CDR3 is TGTGCCAGCCGCCGCGGCGGGAGCTCCTACGAGCAGTACTTC. J is TRBJ2-7 and V is TRBV7-2, with TRBD2 matching over 7 bases. Looked up from germline, CDR1 is SGHTA and CDR2 is FQGNSA. The V and J ends lost 8 bases and 0 bases, in that order; junction bases with no gene match: 7. The CDR3 spans 14 residues.

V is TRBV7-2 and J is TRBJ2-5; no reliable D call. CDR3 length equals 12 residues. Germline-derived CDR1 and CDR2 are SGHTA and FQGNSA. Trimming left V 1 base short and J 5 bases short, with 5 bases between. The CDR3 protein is CASSLVIETQYF. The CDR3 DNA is TGTGCCAGCAGCTTAGTTATTGAGACCCAGTACTTC.

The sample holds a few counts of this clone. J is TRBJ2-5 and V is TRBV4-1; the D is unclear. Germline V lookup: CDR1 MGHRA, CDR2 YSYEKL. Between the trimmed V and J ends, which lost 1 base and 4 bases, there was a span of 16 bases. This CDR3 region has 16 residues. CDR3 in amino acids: CASSQGGASRAETQYF. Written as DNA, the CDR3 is TGCGCCAGCAGCCAAGGCGGAGCTAGTCGCGCAGAGACCCAGTACTTC.

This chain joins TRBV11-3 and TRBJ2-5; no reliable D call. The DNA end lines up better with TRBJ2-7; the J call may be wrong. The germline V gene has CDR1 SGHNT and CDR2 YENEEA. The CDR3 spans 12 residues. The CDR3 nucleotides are TGTGCCCTGCCCCCGCAGGTTTACGAGCAGTACTTC. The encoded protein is CALPPQVYEQYF.

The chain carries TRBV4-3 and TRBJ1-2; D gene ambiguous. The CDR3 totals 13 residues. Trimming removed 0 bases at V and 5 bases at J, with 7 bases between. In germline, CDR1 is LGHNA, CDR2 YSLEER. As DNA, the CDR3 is TGCGCCAGCAGCCAAGATTCCCTATATGGCTACACCTTC. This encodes CASSQDSLYGYTF.